The sequence of this TCR beta chain was determined in a study of T-cell reconstitution after alpha-beta-depleted transplantation in children. Study conclusions and caveats: Day-60 TCRbeta diversity that was high in some patients was derived from surviving recipient T cells and thymic progenitors. By one year post-transplant, T-cell counts and diversity largely arose from T cells that were newly produced. At around two months after transplant, the alpha-beta T cells were reportedly derived from several hundred expanded clones that came from non-depleted graft cells.

CDR1 and CDR2 (germline): SGHRS, YFSETQ. The length of the CDR3 is 14 residues. Trimming removed 0 bases at V and 4 bases at J, with 8 bases between. TCRbeta library construction was performed incorporating unique molecular identifiers. MiXCR, run by TCRdb on the PCR reads, gives a single entry per CDR3 protein. The table lists hundreds of thousands of distinct CDR3 sequences, 17% of them singletons. This clonotype occurred many times. Its antigen is not known. Sequenced here: PBMCs, mostly from graft donor cells, sampled 360 days after TCRalphabeta/CD19-depleted stem cell transplant. This receptor was obtained from a male patient between 2 and 10 years old who had a stem cell transplant for acute lymphoblastic leukemia, so the T cells may come from the graft donor. The chain employs TRBV5-1 and TRBJ1-5; a possible D gene is TRBD1 (5 bases). The CDR3 DNA follows: TGCGCCAGCAGCTTGGGACAGTCGAATCAGCCCCAGCATTTT. Amino acid sequence: CASSLGQSNQPQHF. The full variable domain, completed using reference TRBV5-1 and TRBJ1-5, is KAGVTQTPRYLIKTRGQQVTLSCSPISGHRSVSWYQQTPGQGLQFLFEYFSETQRNKGNFPGRFSGRQFSNSRSEMNVSTLELGDSALYLCASSLGQSNQPQHFGDGTRLSIL.